The T cell receptor (beta chain) under discussion was sequenced for a study of blood T cells in healthy people across ages. Trimming took off 0 bases at V and 1 base at J, with 6 bases between the two ends. The CDR3 covers 14 residues. Germline V gives CDR1 WSHSY, CDR2 SAAADI. With a J-beta primer mix and a sample-barcoded 5' primer, a second PCR ran about 7 to 12 cycles. TCRdb passed the 5' RACE reads through MiXCR, listing each CDR3 protein once. This table has about 1,800,000 distinct CDR3 sequences, about 30% appearing once. The V call is TRBV10-2, the J call TRBJ1-2; D gene uncertain. The receptor comes from a woman aged 25 to 39 in good health. The sample was blood. The CDR3 DNA reads TGCGCCAGCAGTGAGTCCGGAAGTAACTATGGCTACACCTTC. This translates into CASSESGSNYGYTF.